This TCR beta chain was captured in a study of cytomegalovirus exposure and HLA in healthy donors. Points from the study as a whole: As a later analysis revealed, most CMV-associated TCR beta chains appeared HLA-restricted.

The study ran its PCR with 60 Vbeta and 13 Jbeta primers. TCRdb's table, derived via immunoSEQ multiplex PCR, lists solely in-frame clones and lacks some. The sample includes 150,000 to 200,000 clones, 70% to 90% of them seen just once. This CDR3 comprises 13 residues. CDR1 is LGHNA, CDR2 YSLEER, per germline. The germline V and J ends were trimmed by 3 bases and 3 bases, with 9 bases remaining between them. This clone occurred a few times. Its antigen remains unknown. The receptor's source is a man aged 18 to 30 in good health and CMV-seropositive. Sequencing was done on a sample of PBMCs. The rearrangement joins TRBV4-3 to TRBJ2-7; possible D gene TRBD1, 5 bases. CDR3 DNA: TGCGCCAGCAGCCAGGGCAGGGTCTACGAGCAGTACTTC. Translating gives CASSQGRVYEQYF.